The text below deals with one T cell receptor beta chain. This clonotype was observed many times. Its binding antigen is unknown. One base away there is no much larger clone; base qualities are not given. This sample was included in a study of T-cell reconstitution after alpha-beta-depleted transplantation in children (dated by TCRdb to 2016 to 2017). Study-level background: Using TCR repertoire profiling, the study quantitatively followed how T-cell immune reconstitution unfolded in children after TCRalphabeta/CD19-depleted allogeneic hematopoietic cell transplantation.

The CDR3 covers 17 residues, taking in both the cysteine and the phenylalanine. Left in the record is the CDR3 DNA by itself, 51 bases read in frame from the first base. CDR1 is given as MNHEY and CDR2 as SVGAGI, both from the germline V gene. V loses 8 bases of germline sequence and J loses 2 bases, and the interval between the two ends is 25 bases. Library preparation used PCR. Instrument on record: Illumina HiSeq 2500. TCR library preparation used molecular barcoding, with unique molecular identifiers applied to normalize quantification of the TCRbeta repertoire. In TCRdb, the public reads were trimmed at Q25 with fastp and aligned with MiXCR, with productive beta chains retained. Each CDR3 protein appears once, grouped with its most common genes and DNA. This sample lists about 460,000 distinct CDR3 sequences; 9.5% to 15% were detected once. Less than 6.5% of the sample is held by the ten biggest clonotypes.

This sequence uses TRBV6-5 and TRBJ2-7; TRBD2 might be the D gene, on 6 matching bases. This sequence originates from a human donor who donated a stem cell graft to a child with combined immunodeficiency. The sample consisted of PBMCs from the stem cell graft donor, taken from the stem cell graft. The nucleotide sequence is given as TGTGCCAGCTCACTCCGGGCAGGGAGGCTGGGCACCTACGAGCAGTACTTC. This encodes CASSLRAGRLGTYEQYF.